This paragraph covers one T cell receptor (beta chain) sequence. What it binds is not known. This entry comes from a study of identical twins. Study-level findings and limits: Cross-sectional statistical analysis was relied on for the conclusions, without the same donors being followed.

Trimming shortened V by 4 bases and J by 7 bases, and 16 bases separated the two germline ends. CDR1 and CDR2 (germline): MNHEY, SVGAGI. The CDR3 contains 14 residues. TCRdb reprocessed the 5' RACE reads via MiXCR and lists one record per CDR3 protein. Among about 890,000 distinct CDR3 sequences, about 12% were seen once, and the ten largest hold around 1.5%. These same records also appear under a second study, on yellow fever vaccine responses in identical twins.

The TCR comes from a woman in her late teens or twenties in good health. Sequencing used PBMCs. The chain links TRBV6-5 to TRBJ2-5, with D perhaps TRBD2 (5 bases). CDR3 region: CASSSTGIWGTQYF. CDR3 DNA: TGTGCCAGCAGTTCCACGGGGATTTGGGGGACCCAGTACTTC.